This TCR beta chain was recovered during a study of OX40 agonist ivuxolimab in advanced cancers. The wider study: Patients with hepatocellular carcinoma, melanoma, renal cell or head and neck cancer made up the dose-escalation patients.

Assay used: immunoSEQ multiplex PCR; TCRdb lists only in-frame clones, some missing. The table has tens of thousands of clones, about 84% seen once; the top ten hold 0.4% to 0.5%. Trimming at V came to 5 bases and at J to 6 bases, leaving 16 bases not matched to a gene. CDR1 SEHNR and CDR2 FQNEAQ come from the germline V gene (reference sequence). The CDR3 runs to 17 residues. The investigators sampled blood at baseline, at cycle 4 day 1, and at cycle 7 day 1. The input for sequencing was CD4+ or CD8+ T cells sorted from blood, taken in a trial of the OX40 agonist ivuxolimab. The chain carries TRBV7-9 and TRBJ2-1, with 7 bases lining up with TRBD2. This receptor was obtained from an adult with an advanced solid tumor such as melanoma, head and neck, liver or kidney cancer. The CDR3 DNA follows: TGTGCCAGCAGCCCACGCTCTGGAGCGGGGATTACCAATGAGCAGTTCTTC. This codes for CASSPRSGAGITNEQFF.